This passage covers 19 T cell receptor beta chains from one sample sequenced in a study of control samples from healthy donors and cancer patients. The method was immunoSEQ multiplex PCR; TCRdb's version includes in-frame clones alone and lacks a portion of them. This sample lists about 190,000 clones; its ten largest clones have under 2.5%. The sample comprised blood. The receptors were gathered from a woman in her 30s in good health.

CDR3 sequence (DNA): TGTGCCAGCAGTTTGATTAGGGGGGGGGACATTGCAGGGTCACCCCTCCACTTT. Translated, it gives CASSLIRGGDIAGSPLHF. The chain combines TRBV28 with TRBJ1-6; a possible D gene is TRBD1 (6 bases). CDR1 and CDR2 (germline): MDHEN, SYDVKM. Deletions cut 3 bases from V and 10 bases from J, with 25 bases between. The CDR3 is made up of 18 amino acids.

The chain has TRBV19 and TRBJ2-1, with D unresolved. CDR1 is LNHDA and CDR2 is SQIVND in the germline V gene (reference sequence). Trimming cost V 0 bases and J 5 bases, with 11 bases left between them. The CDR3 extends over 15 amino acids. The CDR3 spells CASSIDGRMHNEQFF. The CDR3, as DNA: TGTGCCAGTAGTATAGATGGACGGATGCACAATGAGCAGTTCTTC.

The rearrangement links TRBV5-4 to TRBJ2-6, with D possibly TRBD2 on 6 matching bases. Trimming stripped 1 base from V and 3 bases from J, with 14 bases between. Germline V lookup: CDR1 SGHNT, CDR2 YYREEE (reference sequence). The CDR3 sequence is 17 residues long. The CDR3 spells CASSLSRGSGGANVLTF. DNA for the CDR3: TGTGCCAGCAGCTTGTCGCGGGGAAGCGGTGGGGCCAACGTCCTGACTTTC. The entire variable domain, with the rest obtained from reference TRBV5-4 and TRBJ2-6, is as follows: ETGVTQSPTHLIKTRGQQVTLRCSSQSGHNTVSWYQQALGQGPQFIFQYYREEENGRGNFPPRFSGLQFPNYSSELNVNALELDDSALYLCASSLSRGSGGANVLTFGAGSRLTVL.

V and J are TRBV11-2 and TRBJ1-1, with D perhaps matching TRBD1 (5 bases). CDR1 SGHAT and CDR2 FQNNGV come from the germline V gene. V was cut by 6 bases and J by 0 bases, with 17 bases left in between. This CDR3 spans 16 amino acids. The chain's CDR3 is CASSSEVTAVNTEAFF. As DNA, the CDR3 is TGTGCCAGCAGTTCGGAGGTGACAGCCGTGAACACTGAAGCTTTCTTT.

The CDR3 DNA sequence: TGTGCCAGCAGTTACTCGGCCAGAGGGAACGGCTACACCTTC. It yields the protein CASSYSARGNGYTF. V and J are TRBV6-2 or TRBV6-3 and TRBJ1-2; no firm D call. Per germline, CDR1 MNHEY and CDR2 SVGEGT. The CDR3 covers 14 residues. Trimming took off 0 bases at V and 8 bases at J, with 13 bases between the two ends.

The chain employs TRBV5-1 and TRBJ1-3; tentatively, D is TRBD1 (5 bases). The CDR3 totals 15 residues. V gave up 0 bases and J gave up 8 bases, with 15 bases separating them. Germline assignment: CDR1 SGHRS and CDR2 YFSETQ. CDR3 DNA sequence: TGCGCCAGCAGCTTGGGGCAGGGAGGAGGTGACACCATATATTTT. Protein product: CASSLGQGGGDTIYF.

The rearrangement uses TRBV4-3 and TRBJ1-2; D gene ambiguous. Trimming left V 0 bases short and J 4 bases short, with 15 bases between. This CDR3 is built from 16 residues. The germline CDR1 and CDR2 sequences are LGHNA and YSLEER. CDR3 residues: CASSQDHSADGYGYTF. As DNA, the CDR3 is TGCGCCAGCAGCCAAGATCACAGTGCGGACGGCTATGGCTACACCTTC.

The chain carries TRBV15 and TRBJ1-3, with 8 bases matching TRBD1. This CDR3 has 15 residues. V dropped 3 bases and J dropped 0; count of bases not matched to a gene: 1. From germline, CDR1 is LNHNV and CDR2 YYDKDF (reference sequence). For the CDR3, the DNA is TGTGCCACCAGCAGGGACAGGGCCTCTGGAAACACCATATATTTT. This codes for CATSRDRASGNTIYF.

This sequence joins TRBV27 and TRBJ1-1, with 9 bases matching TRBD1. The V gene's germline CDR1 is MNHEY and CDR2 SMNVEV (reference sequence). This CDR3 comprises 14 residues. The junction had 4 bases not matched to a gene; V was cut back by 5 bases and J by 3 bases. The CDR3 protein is CASSPRQGDTEAFF. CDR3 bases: TGTGCCAGCAGTCCGCGACAGGGGGACACTGAAGCTTTCTTT.

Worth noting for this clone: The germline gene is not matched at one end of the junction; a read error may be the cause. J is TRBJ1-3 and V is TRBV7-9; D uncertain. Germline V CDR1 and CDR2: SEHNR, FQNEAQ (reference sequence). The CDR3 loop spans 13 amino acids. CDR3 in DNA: TGTGCCAGCAGCTTAGCCGAGAGAAACGCCATATATTTT. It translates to CASSLAERNAIYF.

The DNA for the CDR3 is TGTGCCATCAGTGAGTATGAGAACACTGAAGCTTTCTTT. Protein product: CAISEYENTEAFF. The V gene is TRBV10-3, the J gene TRBJ1-1; D not resolved. The germline V gene encodes CDR1 ENHRY and CDR2 SYGVKD. Trimming removed 1 base at V and 1 base at J, with 4 bases between. The CDR3 is 13 residues long.

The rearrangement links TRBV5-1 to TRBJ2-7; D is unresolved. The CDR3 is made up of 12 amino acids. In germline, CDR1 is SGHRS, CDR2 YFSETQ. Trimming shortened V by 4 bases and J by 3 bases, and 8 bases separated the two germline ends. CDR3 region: CASSMTLYEQYF. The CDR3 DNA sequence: TGCGCCAGCAGCATGACACTCTACGAGCAGTACTTC.

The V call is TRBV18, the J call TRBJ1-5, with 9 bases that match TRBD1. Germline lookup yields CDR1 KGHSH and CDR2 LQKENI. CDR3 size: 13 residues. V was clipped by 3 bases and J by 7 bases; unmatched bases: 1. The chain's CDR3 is CASSPGQGQPQHF. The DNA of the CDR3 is TGTGCCAGCTCACCGGGACAGGGACAGCCCCAGCATTTT.

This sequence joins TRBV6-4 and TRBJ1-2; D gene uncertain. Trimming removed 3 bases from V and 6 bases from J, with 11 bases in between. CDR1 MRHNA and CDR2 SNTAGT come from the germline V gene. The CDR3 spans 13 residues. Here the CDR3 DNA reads TGTGCCAGCAGTGATGGTCCCTTCCATGGCTACACCTTC. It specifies CASSDGPFHGYTF.

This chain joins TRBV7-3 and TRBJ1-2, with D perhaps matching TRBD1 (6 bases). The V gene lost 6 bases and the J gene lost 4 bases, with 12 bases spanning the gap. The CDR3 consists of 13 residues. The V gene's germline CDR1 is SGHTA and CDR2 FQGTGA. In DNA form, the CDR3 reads TGTGCCAGCAGTACCGGAGGGGGCTATGGCTACACCTTC. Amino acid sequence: CASSTGGGYGYTF.

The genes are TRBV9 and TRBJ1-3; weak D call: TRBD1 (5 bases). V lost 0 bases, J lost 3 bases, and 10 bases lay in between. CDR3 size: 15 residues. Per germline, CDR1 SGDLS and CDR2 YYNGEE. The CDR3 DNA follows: TGTGCCAGCAGCGTAGGGGTGACAGTTGGAAACACCATATATTTT. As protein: CASSVGVTVGNTIYF.

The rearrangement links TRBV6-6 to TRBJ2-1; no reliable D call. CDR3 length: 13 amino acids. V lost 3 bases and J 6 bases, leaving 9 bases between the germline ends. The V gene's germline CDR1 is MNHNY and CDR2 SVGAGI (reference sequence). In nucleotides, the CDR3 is TGTGCCAGCAGTTATGGTCGGGTCAATGAGCAGTTCTTC. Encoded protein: CASSYGRVNEQFF.

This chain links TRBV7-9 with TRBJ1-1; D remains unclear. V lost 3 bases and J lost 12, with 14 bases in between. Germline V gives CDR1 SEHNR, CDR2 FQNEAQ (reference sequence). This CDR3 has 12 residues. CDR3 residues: CASSFHSGETFF. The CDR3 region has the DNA TGTGCCAGCAGCTTCCATAGCGGGGAGACTTTCTTT.

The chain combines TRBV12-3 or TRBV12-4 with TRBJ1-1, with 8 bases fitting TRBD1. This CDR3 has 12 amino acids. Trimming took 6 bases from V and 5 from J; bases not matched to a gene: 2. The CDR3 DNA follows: TGTGCCAGCAGGACAGGGGAAACTGAAGCTTTCTTT. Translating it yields CASRTGETEAFF.